The next 4 T cell receptor beta chains were all read from a single sample in a study of T cells after yellow fever vaccination. Each CDR3 protein is one row after TCRdb ran MiXCR on the 5' RACE reads. The sample has a few hundred thousand distinct CDR3 sequences; roughly 3.9% are singletons. Specimen: PBMCs, collected 5 days after the yellow fever booster vaccination. These receptors all stem from a man aged 18 to 29 who received the YFV17D yellow fever vaccine.

In its sample, this clonotype was seen many times. This chain uses TRBV7-9 with TRBJ1-6; 10 bases match TRBD1. This CDR3 contains 15 residues. The V gene end was trimmed by 1 base and the J gene end by 6 bases; junction bases not matched to a gene: 0. Per germline, CDR1 SEHNR and CDR2 FQNEAQ (reference sequence). CDR3 sequence: CASSLGDRGNSPLHF. The CDR3 bases are TGTGCCAGCAGCTTAGGGGACAGGGGTAATTCACCCCTCCACTTT.

This clonotype appeared many times. The V call is TRBV7-2, the J call TRBJ2-5; D might be TRBD2 (5 bases). Germline CDR1 reads SGHTA; CDR2 reads FQGNSA. The CDR3 has 15 residues. V lost 0 bases and J 3 bases, leaving 11 bases between the germline ends. CDR3 coding DNA: TGTGCCAGCAGCTTAGCAGGGAGCTATGAAGAGACCCAGTACTTC. This codes for CASSLAGSYEETQYF.

This clonotype was detected many times. This chain joins TRBV5-6 and TRBJ1-1; D is unclear. The length of the CDR3 is 11 residues. The V and J ends lost 5 bases and 10 bases respectively, with 12 bases between them. Germline V gives CDR1 SGHDT, CDR2 YYEEEE. The chain's CDR3 is CASSWRTTAFF. The DNA for the CDR3 is TGTGCCAGCAGTTGGCGGACTACAGCTTTCTTT.

This clonotype was counted many times. The chain carries TRBV9 and TRBJ2-3; D not certain. This CDR3 has 14 amino acids. CDR1 and CDR2 (germline): SGDLS, YYNGEE. Trimming removed 1 base from V and 5 bases from J, with 11 bases in between. The DNA of the CDR3 is TGTGCCAGCAGCGTACTAGGTCTTGGAGATACGCAGTATTTT. It translates to CASSVLGLGDTQYF. Using reference TRBV9 and TRBJ2-3 for the parts outside the CDR3, the full variable domain is DSGVTQTPKHLITATGQRVTLRCSPRSGDLSVYWYQQSLDQGLQFLIQYYNGEERAKGNILERFSAQQFPDLHSELNLSSLELGDSALYFCASSVLGLGDTQYFGPGTRLTVL.